This TCR beta chain was obtained from a study of T-cell memory formation after mild COVID-19 (dated by TCRdb to the early 2020s). Background on the whole study: Most TCR sequence clusters were specific to one of the two donors. The cohort was made up of two young adult volunteers, one female and one male, who were previously healthy. In a couple of donors, T-cell clones that expanded and contracted after mild COVID-19 were followed by sequencing TCRalpha and TCRbeta repertoires longitudinally.

Ficoll-Paque density gradient centrifugation was the method used to isolate PBMCs. The sequencing machine was an Illumina NovaSeq 6000. TCRalpha and TCRbeta cDNA libraries were built by 5'RACE with constant-segment primers, adding sample barcodes and unique molecular identifiers. Trizol reagent was used to extract RNA from every sample. Libraries were amplified in two PCR steps, with a second sample barcode and Illumina TruSeq adapters added in the second step. The libraries were sequenced on an Illumina NovaSeq using 2 x 150 bp paired-end reads. Per the original workflow: With migec v1.2.7, reads were demultiplexed and then collapsed into UMI-guided consensus sequences. Using mixcr v2.1.11, UMI consensuses were aligned to TRA and TRB V and J templates and then assembled into clonotypes. Expanded or contracted clonotypes were those called significant by both edgeR and NoisET, with noise models trained on biological replicates. For edgeR calls, the thresholds were a false discovery rate-adjusted p below 0.01 and a log2 fold-change of 1. As an exploratory analysis of dynamics, PCA with hierarchical clustering was applied to max-normalized trajectories of the 1000 most abundant clonotypes. Separately sequenced CD4+ and CD8+ repertoires were used to assign the CD4 or CD8 phenotype of responding clones. TCRdb reworked the public reads: Q25 trimming with fastp, MiXCR clone assembly, productive beta chains retained. For every CDR3 protein sequence, its rows merge into one entry that carries the most common genes and DNA. TCRdb assigned the V and J calls; the authors' analysis was not used. Here the sample has roughly 200,000 distinct CDR3 sequences; 16% occur a single time. The ten largest clones take up just over 2% of the sample.

V sheds 0 bases and J sheds 0 bases, leaving 12 bases between their ends. The germline V gene sets CDR1 to MNHEY and CDR2 to SVGAGI. The CDR3, cysteine through phenylalanine, is 16 amino acids long. The entry retains the CDR3 DNA only, 48 bases that are in frame from base 1. This clonotype was counted between two and nine times. Its antigen is still unknown. No clone much larger than this one lies a single base away; base qualities are absent. The paper as a whole reports these results and caveats: From day 15 to 85, contracting clones showed balanced CD4/CD8 phenotypes, whereas a second wave of clones that expanded from day 15 to 37 leaned towards CD4+. The study covered only two mild cases, and larger cohorts including severe cases with pre-infection samples were considered necessary. Some responding clones were detected in pre-infection memory, suggesting pre-existing cross-reactive memory T cells joined the SARS-CoV-2 response. Whether the second-wave clones peaking on day 37 were SARS-CoV-2 specific was not confirmed. Contracting CD4+ clones appeared mostly in the CM and EM memory subsets, whereas CD8+ clones were enriched in EMRA.

The TCR sequence derives from an adult woman who had mild COVID-19 (a few samples of this study predate the infection). The sample titles of this study are shuffled in the database, so cell type and time point are left out; the donor was told from shared clones. This chain joins TRBV6-5 to TRBJ2-7; a weak D assignment points to TRBD1 (6 bases agree). The sequencing input was PBMCs or a T cell subset sorted from them (not recorded which). For the CDR3, the sequence is CASSYSLQGVSYEQYF. The DNA sequence reads TGTGCCAGCAGTTACTCGTTACAGGGCGTCTCCTACGAGCAGTACTTC.